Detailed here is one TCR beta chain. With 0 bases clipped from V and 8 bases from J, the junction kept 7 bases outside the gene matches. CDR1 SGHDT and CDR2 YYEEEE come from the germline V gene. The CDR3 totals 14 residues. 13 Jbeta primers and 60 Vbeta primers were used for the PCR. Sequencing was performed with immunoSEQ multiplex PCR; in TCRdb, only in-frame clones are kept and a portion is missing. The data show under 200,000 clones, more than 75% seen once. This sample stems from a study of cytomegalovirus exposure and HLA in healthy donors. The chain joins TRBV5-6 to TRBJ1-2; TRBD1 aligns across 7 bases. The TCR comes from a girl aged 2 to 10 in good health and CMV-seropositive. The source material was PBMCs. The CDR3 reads CASSLVGGASGYTF. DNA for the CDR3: TGTGCCAGCAGCTTGGTAGGGGGCGCAAGCGGCTACACCTTC.